These 28 T cell receptor beta chains share one sample of origin, sequenced in a study of blood T cell repertoires in COVID-19. Sequenced by immunoSEQ multiplex PCR; TCRdb stores in-frame clones only, minus some. The data hold fewer than 250,000 clones, with approximately 85% observed a single time. Sequencing used peripheral blood. These TCRs come from a middle-aged man with acute or convalescent COVID-19.

The gene calls are TRBV9 and TRBJ2-3; possible D gene TRBD1, 5 bases. CDR1 and CDR2 from the germline V gene are SGDLS and YYNGEE. The V end lost 0 bases, the J end lost 1 base, and 6 bases lay between the germline ends. This CDR3 is built from 14 residues. The CDR3 region has the DNA TGTGCCAGCAGCGTAGTAGGGGGCACAGATACGCAGTATTTT. This sequence encodes CASSVVGGTDTQYF.

The genes are TRBV25-1 and TRBJ2-1; 9 nucleotides match TRBD1. The CDR3 is made up of 12 amino acids. CDR1 is MGHDK, CDR2 SYGVNS, per germline. V lost 8 bases and J lost 12; bases outside the gene matches: 8. The CDR3 region has the DNA TGTGCCAGCGGACAGGGGATTGGTTGGCAGTTCTTC. It codes for CASGQGIGWQFF.

The chain links TRBV6-5 to TRBJ1-5, with 12 bases identical to TRBD1. The germline V gene has CDR1 MNHEY and CDR2 SVGAGI. J gave up 0 bases and V 4 bases, and 1 base lay outside the gene matches. This CDR3 spans 16 amino acids. The CDR3 spells CASSSGQGASNQPQHF. For the CDR3, the DNA is TGTGCCAGCAGTTCGGGACAGGGGGCTAGCAATCAGCCCCAGCATTTT.

The chain recombines TRBV6-4 with TRBJ1-1; 10 nucleotides align to TRBD1. V trimming: 6 bases; J trimming: 3 bases; junction bases outside the gene matches: 10. CDR1 and CDR2 from the germline V gene are MRHNA and SNTAGT. CDR3 length equals 16 residues. This chain's CDR3 is CASSYDRGHKDTEAFF. The CDR3 DNA follows: TGTGCCAGCAGCTACGACAGGGGGCATAAGGACACTGAAGCTTTCTTT.

This rearrangement joins TRBV11-2 to TRBJ2-1; 9 bases fit TRBD1. This CDR3 contains 15 residues. Losses at the gene ends were 2 bases for V and 3 bases for J; bases not matched to a gene: 2. Germline loops: CDR1 SGHAT, CDR2 FQNNGV. The CDR3 loop is CASSLRTGVYNEQFF. The CDR3, as DNA: TGTGCCAGCAGCTTAAGGACAGGGGTCTACAATGAGCAGTTCTTC. Full variable domain (rest looked up from reference TRBV11-2 and TRBJ2-1): EAGVAQSPRYKIIEKRQSVAFWCNPISGHATLYWYQQILGQGPKLLIQFQNNGVVDDSQLPKDRFSAERLKGVDSTLKIQPAKLEDSAVYLCASSLRTGVYNEQFFGPGTRLTVL.

The genes are TRBV25-1 and TRBJ1-1; possibly TRBD1 for D (6 bases). V was pared by 3 bases and J by 4 bases, with 12 bases between. CDR3 length: 14 residues. Germline-derived CDR1 and CDR2 are MGHDK and SYGVNS. Here the CDR3 reads CASSDPQGSTEAFF. The DNA for the CDR3 is TGTGCCAGCAGTGATCCACAGGGTAGCACTGAAGCTTTCTTT.

The chain joins TRBV24-1 to TRBJ2-3; 12 nucleotides line up with TRBD1. This CDR3 comprises 15 residues. Germline V gene data show CDR1 as KGHDR and CDR2 as SFDVKD. The V and J ends lost 7 bases and 5 bases, in that order; junction bases with no gene match: 6. CDR3 amino acids: CATSGGQGAQDTQYF. The DNA of the CDR3 is TGTGCCACCAGCGGGGGACAGGGGGCGCAAGATACGCAGTATTTT.

The chain links TRBV23-1 to TRBJ1-1; D call uncertain. TRBV23-1 is annotated as an ORF whose role is uncertain. This CDR3 region has 15 residues. Trimming removed 4 bases at V and 5 bases at J, with 17 bases between. This CDR3 reads CASSPPAGRDTEAFF. The CDR3 nucleotides are TGCGCCAGCAGTCCCCCTGCGGGGAGGGATACTGAAGCTTTCTTT.

The V and J genes are TRBV6-2 or TRBV6-3 and TRBJ1-2; D unresolved. The CDR3 covers 16 residues. Germline CDR1 MNHEY, CDR2 SVGEGT. V lost 3 bases and J lost 5, with 19 bases in between. Here the CDR3 reads CASSYFDSRLFYGYTF. CDR3 nucleotide sequence: TGTGCCAGCAGTTATTTCGACTCCCGACTCTTTTATGGCTACACCTTC.

The chain combines TRBV7-9 with TRBJ1-1; D is uncertain. The CDR3 spans 14 residues. Germline V gives CDR1 SEHNR, CDR2 FQNEAQ (reference sequence). The V and J ends lost 6 bases and 3 bases respectively, with 14 bases between them. The CDR3 sequence is CASRALGKDTEAFF. The CDR3 DNA is TGTGCCAGCAGGGCCCTCGGGAAGGACACTGAAGCTTTCTTT. The full variable domain, in which reference TRBV7-9 and TRBJ1-1 provide the parts outside the CDR3, is DTGVSQNPRHKITKRGQNVTFRCDPISEHNRLYWYRQTLGQGPEFLTYFQNEAQLEKSRLLSDRFSAERPKGSFSTLEIQRTEQGDSAMYLCASRALGKDTEAFFGQGTRLTVV.

V gene TRBV5-6 combines with J gene TRBJ1-2; TRBD1 matches at 11 bases. V shed 5 bases and J 8 bases; nucleotides not matched to a gene: 5. The germline gives CDR1 SGHDT, CDR2 YYEEEE. This CDR3 spans 13 amino acids. The DNA of the CDR3 is TGTGCCAGCAGATGGGACAGGGGGAAAGGCTACACCTTC. Its protein is CASRWDRGKGYTF.

In regard to this clone: The sample has other DNA sequences that encode this CDR3 too. The chain uses TRBV5-1 and TRBJ1-1, with a tentative D call TRBD1 (6 bases). This CDR3 region has 13 residues. Trimming left V 4 bases short and J 1 base short, with 8 bases between. Germline lookup yields CDR1 SGHRS and CDR2 YFSETQ. The CDR3 spells CASSLQGNTEAFF. As DNA, the CDR3 is TGCGCCAGCAGCCTACAGGGGAACACTGAAGCTTTCTTT.

The chain links TRBV3-1 (or the pseudogene TRBV3-2) to TRBJ1-6; possibly TRBD1 for D (6 bases). Between the trimmed V and J ends, which lost 4 bases and 13 bases, there was a span of 26 bases. The length of the CDR3 is 17 residues. CDR1 is LGHDT and CDR2 is YNNKEL in the germline V gene (reference sequence). The CDR3 DNA reads as TGTGCCAGCAGCCTCCTCGAACAGGGCTCACCCGGGTGTCCCCTCCACTTT. Amino acids: CASSLLEQGSPGCPLHF.

This sequence joins TRBV10-3 and TRBJ2-1, with a possible D match to TRBD1 (5 bases). The CDR3 is 14 residues long. CDR1 and CDR2 (germline): ENHRY, SYGVKD. Trimming cost V 6 bases and J 4 bases, with 13 bases left between them. The CDR3 loop is CAISLDPGYNEQFF. Written as DNA, the CDR3 is TGTGCCATCAGCCTGGACCCAGGGTACAATGAGCAGTTCTTC.

This chain joins TRBV2 and TRBJ2-2, with 11 nucleotides matching TRBD1. After removal of 2 bases from V and 7 bases from J, the junction contained 6 bases not matched to a gene. The CDR3 spans 16 residues. Germline assignment: CDR1 SNHLY and CDR2 FYNNEI. The CDR3 DNA follows: TGTGCCAGCAGTGAATATGGACAGGGGGCGGGCGGGGAGCTGTTTTTT. Translated, it gives CASSEYGQGAGGELFF.

This chain connects TRBV15 to TRBJ1-2; perhaps TRBD1 as D (5 bases). The CDR3 runs to 15 residues. Germline-derived CDR1 and CDR2 are LNHNV and YYDKDF (reference sequence). V was clipped by 0 bases and J by 5 bases, with 13 bases between them. The CDR3 protein is CATSRDRVNEYGYTF. The CDR3 DNA follows: TGTGCCACCAGCAGAGACAGGGTTAACGAGTATGGCTACACCTTC.

The J gene is TRBJ2-7, the V gene TRBV4-3, with D possibly being TRBD1 (6 bases). This CDR3 region has 13 residues. Germline V gene sequence: CDR1 LGHNA, CDR2 YSLEER. Trimming removed 4 bases from V and 5 bases from J, with 12 bases in between. Here the CDR3 DNA reads TGCGCCAGCAGCCTTACTCCAGGGGACGAGCAGTACTTC. It specifies CASSLTPGDEQYF.

This clone was counted once. The J gene is TRBJ1-2, the V gene TRBV10-2, with D maybe TRBD1 (5 bases). Looked up from germline, CDR1 is WSHSY and CDR2 is SAAADI. V gave up 8 bases and J gave up 4 bases, with 14 bases separating them. The length of the CDR3 is 13 residues. The CDR3 region is CASASTDVYGYTF. In nucleotides, the CDR3 is TGCGCCAGCGCCTCGACAGATGTCTATGGCTACACCTTC.

This clone was counted a few times. The rearrangement links TRBV11-2 to TRBJ1-4; D call uncertain. Germline V gene data show CDR1 as SGHAT and CDR2 as FQNNGV. CDR3 size: 15 residues. V lost 6 bases to trimming and J lost 7 bases, with 18 bases between them. In DNA, the CDR3 is TGTGCCAGCAGGTCGGCGCGGGAGGCGGGTGAAAAACTGTTTTTT. The encoded protein is CASRSAREAGEKLFF. Variable domain in full (rest from reference TRBV11-2 and TRBJ1-4): EAGVAQSPRYKIIEKRQSVAFWCNPISGHATLYWYQQILGQGPKLLIQFQNNGVVDDSQLPKDRFSAERLKGVDSTLKIQPAKLEDSAVYLCASRSAREAGEKLFFGSGTQLSVL.

This chain joins TRBV21-1 and TRBJ2-7; the table's TRBD1 call for D was not verified on the DNA. TRBV21-1 is a pseudogene. The CDR3 runs 11 residues. The CDR3 loop reads CASSRKGEQYF. The DNA for the CDR3 is TGTGCCAGCAGCAGGAAGGGGGAGCAGTACTTC.

The chain joins TRBV7-9 to TRBJ2-5; a weak D match, TRBD2 (6 bases). Germline V gene data show CDR1 as SEHNR and CDR2 as FQNEAQ (reference sequence). The CDR3 has 13 residues. With 11 bases removed from V and 4 bases from J, the gap between germline ends came to 17 bases. The CDR3 nucleotides are TGTGCCTGCCCTGGGGGGTTCGGAGAGACCCAGTACTTC. Translating gives CACPGGFGETQYF.

The sample holds one count of this clone. The chain recombines TRBV18 with TRBJ2-5; D may be TRBD2 (5 bases). With 2 bases removed from V and 2 bases from J, the gap between germline ends came to 6 bases. The length of the CDR3 is 13 residues. Germline loops: CDR1 KGHSH, CDR2 LQKENI. The CDR3 region is CASSPRRQETQYF. As DNA, the CDR3 is TGTGCCAGCTCACCAAGGAGGCAAGAGACCCAGTACTTC.

The chain combines TRBV30 with TRBJ1-3; no clear D. Per the germline V gene, CDR1 is GTSNPN and CDR2 is SVGIG (reference sequence). Deletions cut 1 base from V and 0 bases from J, with 7 bases between. The CDR3 runs to 14 residues. This CDR3 reads CAWSDRYSGNTIYF. CDR3 coding DNA: TGTGCCTGGAGTGATCGGTACTCTGGAAACACCATATATTTT.

This clone was picked up one time. The chain links TRBV13 to TRBJ2-3, with TRBD1 matching over 7 bases. The CDR3 spans 16 residues. CDR1 is PRHDT, CDR2 FYEKMQ, per germline (reference sequence). The V segment lost 2 bases and the J segment 0 bases; nucleotides outside the gene matches: 5. This CDR3 is CASSLSQTGSTDTQYF. The CDR3 region has the DNA TGTGCCAGCAGCTTAAGCCAGACAGGGAGCACAGATACGCAGTATTTT.

J is TRBJ1-1 and V is TRBV30, with D maybe TRBD1 (5 bases). Germline CDR1 is GTSNPN and CDR2 is SVGIG (reference sequence). V was cut by 0 bases and J by 7 bases, with 9 bases left in between. This CDR3 has 12 amino acids. CDR3 sequence: CAWSVTGGEAFF. CDR3 coding DNA: TGTGCCTGGAGTGTGACCGGGGGTGAAGCTTTCTTT.

The chain joins TRBV5-4 to TRBJ2-2, with TRBD2 identical over 10 bases. After removal of 1 base from V and 5 bases from J, the junction contained 5 bases not matched to a gene. Per the germline V gene, CDR1 is SGHNT and CDR2 is YYREEE (reference sequence). The CDR3 spans 16 residues. This chain's CDR3 is CASSLLAGAYTGELFF. The CDR3 region has the DNA TGTGCCAGCAGCTTGCTAGCGGGGGCCTATACCGGGGAGCTGTTTTTT.

The gene calls are TRBV6-5 and TRBJ1-6; D not resolved. The CDR3 loop spans 15 amino acids. Germline V CDR1 and CDR2: MNHEY, SVGAGI. V lost 7 bases and J lost 0, with 10 bases in between. The CDR3: CASTLGSSYNSPLHF. CDR3 sequence (DNA): TGTGCCAGCACCCTAGGCAGCTCCTATAATTCACCCCTCCACTTT.

The chain has TRBV28 and TRBJ1-1, with D perhaps TRBD1 (5 bases). Germline assignment: CDR1 MDHEN and CDR2 SYDVKM. Between the trimmed V and J ends, which lost 2 bases and 4 bases, there was a span of 11 bases. This CDR3 has 14 amino acids. This CDR3 reads CASSLGGGGTEAFF. CDR3 in DNA: TGTGCCAGCAGTTTAGGGGGAGGTGGCACTGAAGCTTTCTTT.